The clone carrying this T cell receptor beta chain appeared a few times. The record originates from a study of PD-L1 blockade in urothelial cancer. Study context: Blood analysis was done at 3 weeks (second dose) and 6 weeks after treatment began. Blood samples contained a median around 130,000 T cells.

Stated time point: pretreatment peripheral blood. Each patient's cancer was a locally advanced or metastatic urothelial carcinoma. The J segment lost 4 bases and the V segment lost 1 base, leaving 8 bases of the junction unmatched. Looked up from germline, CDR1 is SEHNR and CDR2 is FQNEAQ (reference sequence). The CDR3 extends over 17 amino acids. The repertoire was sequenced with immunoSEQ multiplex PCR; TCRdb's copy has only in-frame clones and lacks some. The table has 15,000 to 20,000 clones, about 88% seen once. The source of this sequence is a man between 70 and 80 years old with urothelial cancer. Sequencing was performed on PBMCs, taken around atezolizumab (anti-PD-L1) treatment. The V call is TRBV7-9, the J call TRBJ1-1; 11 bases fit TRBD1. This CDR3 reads CASSLGTGGPGGTEAFF. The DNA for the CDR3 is TGTGCCAGCAGCTTAGGGACAGGGGGCCCCGGGGGCACTGAAGCTTTCTTT.